This paragraph covers one TCR beta chain sequence. The data derive from a study of T cell changes during pregnancy in multiple sclerosis. Assay: immunoSEQ multiplex PCR; the TCRdb copy retains only in-frame clones and omits some. The data hold around 67,000 clones, with about nine tenths observed a single time. Germline-derived CDR1 and CDR2 are SGHTA and FQGNSA. The ends were cut back, 6 bases at V and 6 bases at J, with 14 bases in the middle. This CDR3 is built from 13 residues. The J gene is TRBJ1-2, the V gene TRBV7-2, with D possibly being TRBD1 (6 bases). Sequenced material: peripheral blood, taken after pregnancy. This clonotype was sampled from a female donor in good health, enrolled as a control in a pregnancy study. The CDR3 nucleotides are TGTGCCAGCAGTCCCTATTCAGGGGATGGCTACACCTTC. Translation gives CASSPYSGDGYTF.